One sample yielded the 25 T cell receptor beta chains listed below, sequenced in a study of control samples from healthy donors and cancer patients. This table comes from immunoSEQ multiplex PCR, and its TCRdb copy is limited to in-frame clones, with some not included. The table lists 130,000 or so clones, roughly 89% of them singletons, with 12% in the top ten. Sequenced input: blood. All receptors derive from a man aged 30-40 years in good health.

J is TRBJ1-1 and V is TRBV11-3; no clear D gene. CDR1 is SGHNT and CDR2 is YENEEA in the germline V gene. The CDR3 runs to 13 residues. V shed 3 bases and J shed 3 bases, with 8 bases lying between them. The CDR3 protein is CASSFEEDTEAFF. The CDR3 DNA is TGTGCCAGCAGCTTTGAAGAGGACACTGAAGCTTTCTTT.

V is TRBV2 and J is TRBJ1-1; 10 bases fit TRBD1. CDR1 SNHLY and CDR2 FYNNEI come from the germline V gene. This CDR3 has 18 residues. After removal of 7 bases from V and 0 bases from J, the junction contained 14 bases not matched to a gene. Here the CDR3 DNA reads TGTGCCAGCATTTCTCCGGGACAGGGGCCGATTATGAACACTGAAGCTTTCTTT. It yields the protein CASISPGQGPIMNTEAFF.

J is TRBJ2-7 and V is TRBV5-1, with D possibly being TRBD2 (6 bases). Germline V CDR1 and CDR2: SGHRS, YFSETQ. V lost 0 bases and J lost 3, with 16 bases in between. This CDR3 spans 16 amino acids. The CDR3 reads CASSLVFGDGGYEQYF. The CDR3 bases are TGCGCCAGCAGCTTGGTATTCGGGGACGGGGGCTACGAGCAGTACTTC. The variable domain in full, with the rest retrieved from reference TRBV5-1 and TRBJ2-7, is KAGVTQTPRYLIKTRGQQVTLSCSPISGHRSVSWYQQTPGQGLQFLFEYFSETQRNKGNFPGRFSGRQFSNSRSEMNVSTLELGDSALYLCASSLVFGDGGYEQYFGPGTRLTVT.

The rearrangement links TRBV19 to TRBJ2-5; D unresolved. Trimming removed 2 bases from V and 1 base from J, with 5 bases in between. The CDR3 length is 13 residues. The V gene's germline CDR1 is LNHDA and CDR2 SQIVND (reference sequence). CDR3 sequence: CASSIQSQETQYF. The CDR3 nucleotides are TGTGCCAGTAGTATACAGAGCCAAGAGACCCAGTACTTC.

The gene calls are TRBV19 and TRBJ1-5, with TRBD1 as a possible D gene (6 bases). With 6 bases removed from V and 5 bases from J, the gap between germline ends came to 11 bases. Germline-derived CDR1 and CDR2 are LNHDA and SQIVND (reference sequence). The CDR3 consists of 13 residues. The CDR3 nucleotides are TGTGCCAGTAGGGACAGCTACCATCAGCCCCAGCATTTT. This codes for CASRDSYHQPQHF.

This chain uses TRBV11-2 with TRBJ2-1; tentative D call: TRBD1 (6 bases). This CDR3 contains 14 residues. The germline gives CDR1 SGHAT, CDR2 FQNNGV. Trimming cost V 3 bases and J 6 bases, with 12 bases left between them. CDR3 sequence reads: CASSLVGQTNEQFF. CDR3 nucleotide sequence: TGTGCCAGCAGCTTGGTGGGACAAACCAATGAGCAGTTCTTC.

This clone turned up a few times. The genes are TRBV7-2 and TRBJ1-5, with a tentative D call TRBD1 (6 bases). Germline V gene lookup returns CDR1 SGHTA and CDR2 FQGNSA. V gave up 5 bases and J gave up 5 bases, with 10 bases separating them. The length of the CDR3 is 13 residues. CDR3 sequence reads: CASSAQGDQPQHF. The CDR3 DNA reads TGTGCCAGCAGCGCACAGGGAGATCAGCCCCAGCATTTT.

V usage is TRBV5-5 and J usage is TRBJ1-4, with D possibly matching TRBD1 (5 bases). This CDR3 spans 15 amino acids. Germline CDR1 and CDR2: SGHKS and YYEKEE (reference sequence). Trimming removed 3 bases from V and 6 bases from J, with 15 bases in between. The CDR3 sequence: CASSSDGGRDEKLFF. CDR3 in DNA: TGTGCCAGCAGCTCGGACGGGGGACGAGATGAAAAACTGTTTTTT.

The rearrangement joins TRBV6-2 or TRBV6-3 to TRBJ2-7, with D maybe TRBD1 (5 bases). V dropped 4 bases and J dropped 1 base, with 11 bases sitting between them. This CDR3 contains 14 residues. Germline lookup yields CDR1 MNHEY and CDR2 SVGEGT. The CDR3 protein is CASSWAGLSYEQYV. As DNA, the CDR3 is TGTGCCAGCAGTTGGGCAGGGCTGTCCTACGAGCAGTACGTC.

This chain connects TRBV5-1 to TRBJ2-7; 10 nucleotides match TRBD2. V gave up 0 bases and J gave up 2 bases; unmatched junction bases: 5. Germline lookup yields CDR1 SGHRS and CDR2 YFSETQ. The CDR3 contains 16 residues. The CDR3 nucleotides are TGCGCCAGCAGCTTGGGCGCCCTAGCGGGGGCCTACGAGCAGTACTTC. Translating gives CASSLGALAGAYEQYF.

The chain combines TRBV7-3 with TRBJ2-3; D is possibly TRBD1 or TRBD2 (5 bases each). Germline values: CDR1 SGHTA, CDR2 FQGTGA. The V gene lost 2 bases and the J gene lost 2 bases, with 11 bases spanning the gap. There are 15 residues in the CDR3. The CDR3 protein is CASSLGDLPTDTQYF. The CDR3 nucleotides are TGTGCCAGCAGCTTAGGGGACCTCCCCACAGATACGCAGTATTTT.

The chain combines TRBV5-6 with TRBJ2-2; D unresolved. Germline CDR1 SGHDT, CDR2 YYEEEE. The ends were cut back, 0 bases at V and 0 bases at J, with 6 bases in the middle. CDR3 size: 15 residues. The CDR3 DNA reads TGTGCCAGCAGCTTGGGAGCCTCGAACACCGGGGAGCTGTTTTTT. As protein: CASSLGASNTGELFF.

V and J are TRBV5-1 and TRBJ2-3; D is unresolved. Trimming cost V 4 bases and J 4 bases, with 10 bases left between them. The CDR3 totals 13 residues. Per the germline V gene, CDR1 is SGHRS and CDR2 is YFSETQ. CDR3 protein: CASSPDNSDTQYF. CDR3 nucleotide sequence: TGCGCCAGCAGCCCCGATAACTCAGATACGCAGTATTTT. The whole variable domain, remainder taken from reference TRBV5-1 and TRBJ2-3, is KAGVTQTPRYLIKTRGQQVTLSCSPISGHRSVSWYQQTPGQGLQFLFEYFSETQRNKGNFPGRFSGRQFSNSRSEMNVSTLELGDSALYLCASSPDNSDTQYFGPGTRLTVL.

J is TRBJ2-4 and V is TRBV7-9; D call uncertain. CDR3 length equals 15 residues. Trimming pared 3 bases from V and 0 bases from J, leaving 9 bases between. The germline V gene has CDR1 SEHNR and CDR2 FQNEAQ (reference sequence). The CDR3 DNA follows: TGTGCCAGCAGCTTCTCAGAGTTAGCCAAAAACATTCAGTACTTC. Translating gives CASSFSELAKNIQYF.

The V and J genes are TRBV18 and TRBJ2-2; D might be TRBD1 or TRBD2, each matching 5 bases. Trimming pared 2 bases from V and 1 base from J, leaving 20 bases between. The length of the CDR3 is 19 residues. CDR1 is KGHSH, CDR2 LQKENI, per germline. In DNA, the CDR3 is TGTGCCAGCTCACCAGTCGCCGGGACCCCCCTCGGGAACACCGGGGAGCTGTTTTTT. Translating it yields CASSPVAGTPLGNTGELFF.

The rearrangement links TRBV7-8 to TRBJ2-7, with 7 nucleotides matching TRBD1. Germline CDR1 and CDR2: SGHVS and FQNEAQ. The CDR3 has 13 amino acids. The ends lost 6 bases at V and 2 bases at J; junction bases unmatched: 4. The CDR3 DNA is TGTGCCAGCAGTCCAGGGGGAACCTACGAGCAGTACTTC. Its protein is CASSPGGTYEQYF.

The chain recombines TRBV5-1 with TRBJ1-2; the D is unclear. The CDR3 runs to 14 residues. Trimming removed 0 bases at V and 4 bases at J, with 10 bases between. The V gene's germline CDR1 is SGHRS and CDR2 YFSETQ. The CDR3: CASSLDLGSYGYTF. The CDR3 DNA is TGCGCCAGCAGCTTGGACTTAGGTAGCTATGGCTACACCTTC.

V is TRBV4-1 and J is TRBJ2-1; TRBD1 matches 9 bases. The CDR3 covers 15 residues. Looked up from germline, CDR1 is MGHRA and CDR2 is YSYEKL. With V trimmed by 3 bases and J by 2 bases, 2 bases remained unmatched. The chain's CDR3 is CASSHRQGAYNEQFF. In DNA, the CDR3 is TGCGCCAGCAGCCATCGACAGGGGGCCTACAATGAGCAGTTCTTC.

This chain links TRBV9 with TRBJ2-2, with unresolved D. CDR3 length: 12 amino acids. V lost 3 bases to trimming and J lost 7 bases, with 7 bases between them. Germline CDR1 SGDLS, CDR2 YYNGEE. The CDR3 DNA sequence: TGTGCCAGCAGCGCAGAGAACGGGGAGCTGTTTTTT. Translating it yields CASSAENGELFF.

This clone was picked up a small number of times. The genes are TRBV30 and TRBJ2-3; 13 bases line up with TRBD2. In germline, CDR1 is GTSNPN, CDR2 SVGIG (reference sequence). CDR3 size: 19 residues. Trimming took 0 bases from V and 0 from J; bases not matched to a gene: 9. The CDR3 is CAWSVPLGLAGISTDTQYF. The CDR3 nucleotides are TGTGCCTGGAGTGTCCCCTTGGGACTAGCGGGGATTAGCACAGATACGCAGTATTTT.

This chain connects TRBV10-2 to TRBJ2-2, with 11 bases fitting TRBD2. Germline V gene lookup returns CDR1 WSHSY and CDR2 SAAADI. V was clipped by 8 bases and J by 8 bases; unmatched bases: 7. The length of the CDR3 is 14 residues. The CDR3 region has the DNA TGCGCCAGCCGACTAGCGGGGAAAAGAGGGGAGCTGTTTTTT. Encoded protein: CASRLAGKRGELFF.

Only a few counts were recorded for this clone. V usage is TRBV10-1 and J usage is TRBJ2-3; tentatively, D is TRBD2 (5 bases). CDR3 length: 14 amino acids. Between the trimmed V and J ends, which lost 4 bases and 5 bases, there was a span of 13 bases. In germline, CDR1 is WNHNN, CDR2 SYGVQD (reference sequence). The CDR3, as DNA: TGCGCCAGCAGTGTTGGAGTGGCGGGAGATACGCAGTATTTT. Its translation: CASSVGVAGDTQYF.

This chain uses TRBV7-8 with TRBJ2-7; 7 positions agree with TRBD1. Germline CDR1 and CDR2: SGHVS and FQNEAQ. The CDR3 is made up of 16 amino acids. V was clipped by 1 base and J by 7 bases; unmatched bases: 13. Here the CDR3 reads CASSLGGGVVIGEQYV. CDR3 DNA: TGTGCCAGCAGCTTAGGAGGGGGCGTCGTTATTGGAGAGCAGTACGTC.

The chain has TRBV2 and TRBJ1-1; the D gene is possibly TRBD1 (5 bases). This CDR3 is built from 11 residues. The V gene's germline CDR1 is SNHLY and CDR2 FYNNEI. The V and J ends lost 6 bases and 7 bases respectively, with 9 bases between them. CDR3: CASRDSFEAFF. DNA of the CDR3: TGTGCCAGCAGAGACAGCTTTGAAGCTTTCTTT.

The chain uses TRBV25-1 and TRBJ2-7, with TRBD1 matching 9 bases. V shed 2 bases, J shed 0 bases, and the junction held 11 bases outside the gene matches. The CDR3 is 18 residues long. Germline V gene sequence: CDR1 MGHDK, CDR2 SYGVNS. The CDR3 protein is CASSEPDRGSRSSYEQYF. Here the CDR3 DNA reads TGTGCCAGCAGTGAACCGGACAGGGGTTCGAGGAGCTCCTACGAGCAGTACTTC.